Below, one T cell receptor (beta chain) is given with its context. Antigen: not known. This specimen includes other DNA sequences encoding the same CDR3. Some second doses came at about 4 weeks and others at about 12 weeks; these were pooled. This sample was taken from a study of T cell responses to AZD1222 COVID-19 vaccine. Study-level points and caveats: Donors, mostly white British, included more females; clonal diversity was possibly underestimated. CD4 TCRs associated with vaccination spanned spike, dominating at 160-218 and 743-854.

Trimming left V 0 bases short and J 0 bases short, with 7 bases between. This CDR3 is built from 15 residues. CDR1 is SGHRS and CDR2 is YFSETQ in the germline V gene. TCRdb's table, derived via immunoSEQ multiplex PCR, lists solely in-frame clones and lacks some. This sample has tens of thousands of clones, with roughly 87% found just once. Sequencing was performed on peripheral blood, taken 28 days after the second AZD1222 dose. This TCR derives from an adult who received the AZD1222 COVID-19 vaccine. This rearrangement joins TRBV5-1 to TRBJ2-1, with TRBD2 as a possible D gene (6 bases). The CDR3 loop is CASSLAGSSYNEQFF. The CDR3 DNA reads TGCGCCAGCAGCTTGGCCGGGAGCTCCTACAATGAGCAGTTCTTC.